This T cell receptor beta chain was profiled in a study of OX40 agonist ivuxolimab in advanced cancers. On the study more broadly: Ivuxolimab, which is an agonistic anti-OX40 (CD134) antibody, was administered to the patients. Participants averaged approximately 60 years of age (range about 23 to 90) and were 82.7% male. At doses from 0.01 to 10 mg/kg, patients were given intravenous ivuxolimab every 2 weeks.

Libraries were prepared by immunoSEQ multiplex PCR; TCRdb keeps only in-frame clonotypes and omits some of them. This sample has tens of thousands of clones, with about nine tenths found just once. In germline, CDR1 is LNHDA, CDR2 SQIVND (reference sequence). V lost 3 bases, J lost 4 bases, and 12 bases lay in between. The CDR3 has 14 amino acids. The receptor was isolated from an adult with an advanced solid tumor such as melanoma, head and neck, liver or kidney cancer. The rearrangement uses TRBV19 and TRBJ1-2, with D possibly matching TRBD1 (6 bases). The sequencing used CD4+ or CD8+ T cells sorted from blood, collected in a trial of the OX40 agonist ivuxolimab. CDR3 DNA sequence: TGTGCCAGTAGTATCAGGACAGCTACCTATGGCTACACCTTC. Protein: CASSIRTATYGYTF.